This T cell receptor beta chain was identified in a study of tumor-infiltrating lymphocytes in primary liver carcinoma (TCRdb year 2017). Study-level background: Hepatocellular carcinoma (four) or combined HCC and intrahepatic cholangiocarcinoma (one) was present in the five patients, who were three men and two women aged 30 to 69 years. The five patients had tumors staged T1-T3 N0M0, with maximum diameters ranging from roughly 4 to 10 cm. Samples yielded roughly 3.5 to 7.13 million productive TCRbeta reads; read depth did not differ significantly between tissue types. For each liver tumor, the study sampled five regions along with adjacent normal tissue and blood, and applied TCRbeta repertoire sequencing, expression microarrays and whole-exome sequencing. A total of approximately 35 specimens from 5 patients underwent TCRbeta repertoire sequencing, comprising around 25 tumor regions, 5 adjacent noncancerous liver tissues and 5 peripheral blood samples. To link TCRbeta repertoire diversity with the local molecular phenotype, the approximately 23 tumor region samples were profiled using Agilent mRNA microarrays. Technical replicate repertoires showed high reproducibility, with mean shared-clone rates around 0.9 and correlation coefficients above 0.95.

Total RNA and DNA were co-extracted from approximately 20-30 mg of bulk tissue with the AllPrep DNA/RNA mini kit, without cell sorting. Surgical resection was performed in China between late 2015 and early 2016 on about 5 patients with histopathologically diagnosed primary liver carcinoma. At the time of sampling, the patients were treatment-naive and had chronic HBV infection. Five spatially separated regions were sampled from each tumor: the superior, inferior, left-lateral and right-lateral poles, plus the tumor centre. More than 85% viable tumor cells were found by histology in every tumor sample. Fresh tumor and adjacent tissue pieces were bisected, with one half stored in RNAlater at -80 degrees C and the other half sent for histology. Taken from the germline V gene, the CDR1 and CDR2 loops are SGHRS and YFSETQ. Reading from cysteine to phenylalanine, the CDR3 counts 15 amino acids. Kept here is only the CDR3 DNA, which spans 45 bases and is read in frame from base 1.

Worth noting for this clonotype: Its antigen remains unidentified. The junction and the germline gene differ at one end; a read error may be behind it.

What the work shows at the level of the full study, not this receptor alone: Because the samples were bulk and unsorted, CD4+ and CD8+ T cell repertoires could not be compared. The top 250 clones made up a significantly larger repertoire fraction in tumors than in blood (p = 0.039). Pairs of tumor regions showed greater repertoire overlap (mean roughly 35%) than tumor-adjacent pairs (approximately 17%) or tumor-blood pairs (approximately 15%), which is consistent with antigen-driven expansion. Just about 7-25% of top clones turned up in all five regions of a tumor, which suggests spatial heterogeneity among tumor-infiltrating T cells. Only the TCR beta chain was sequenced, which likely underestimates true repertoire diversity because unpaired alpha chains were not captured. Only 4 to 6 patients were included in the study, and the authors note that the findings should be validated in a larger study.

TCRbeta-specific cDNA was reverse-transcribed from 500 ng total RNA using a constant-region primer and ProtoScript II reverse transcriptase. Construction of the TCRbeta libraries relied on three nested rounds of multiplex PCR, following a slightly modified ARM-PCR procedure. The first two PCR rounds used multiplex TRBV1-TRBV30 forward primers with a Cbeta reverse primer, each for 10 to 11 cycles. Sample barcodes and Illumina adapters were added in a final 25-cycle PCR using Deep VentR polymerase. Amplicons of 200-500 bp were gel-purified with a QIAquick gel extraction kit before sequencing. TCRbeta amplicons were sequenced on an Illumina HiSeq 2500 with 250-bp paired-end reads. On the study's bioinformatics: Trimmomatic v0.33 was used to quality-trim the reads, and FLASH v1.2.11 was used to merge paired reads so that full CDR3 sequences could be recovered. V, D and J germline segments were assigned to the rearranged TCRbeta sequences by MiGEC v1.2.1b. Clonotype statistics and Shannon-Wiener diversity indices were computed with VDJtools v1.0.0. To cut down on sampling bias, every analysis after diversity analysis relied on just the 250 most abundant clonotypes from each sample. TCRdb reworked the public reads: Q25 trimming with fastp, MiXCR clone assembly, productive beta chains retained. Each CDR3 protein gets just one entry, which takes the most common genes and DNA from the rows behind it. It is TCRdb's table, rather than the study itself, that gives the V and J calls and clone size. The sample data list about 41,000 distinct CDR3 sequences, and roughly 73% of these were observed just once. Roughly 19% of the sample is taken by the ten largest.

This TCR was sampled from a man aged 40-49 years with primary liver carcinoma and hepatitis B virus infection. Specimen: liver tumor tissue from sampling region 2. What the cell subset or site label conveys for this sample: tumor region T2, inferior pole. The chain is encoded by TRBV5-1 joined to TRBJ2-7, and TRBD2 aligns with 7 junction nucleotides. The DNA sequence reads TGCACCAGCAGCTCGACGGGGGGAGGTACCTACGAGCAGTACTTC. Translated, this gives CTSSSTGGGTYEQYF.